This is a list of T cell receptor beta chains from one sample in a study of cytomegalovirus exposure and HLA in healthy donors. Sequenced by immunoSEQ multiplex PCR; TCRdb stores in-frame clones only, minus some. This sample has 150,000 to 200,000 clones, with roughly 80% found just once. Material for sequencing was PBMCs. The receptors shown here come from a man aged 25-45 years in good health and CMV-seropositive. Each CDR3 is given with its conserved first and last residue. The order of the fields is clone size, D gene, V gene, J gene, CDR3 protein, CDR3 DNA. A D gene is named only where the DNA matches it firmly. Rows give clone size only sometimes, using once, few, many, or a class for an expanded clone.

.	.	TRBV4-3	TRBJ2-3	CASSQVRADTQYF	TGCGCCAGCAGCCAAGTGCGGGCAGATACGCAGTATTTT
.	.	TRBV11-3	TRBJ2-6	CASSLVPPSFEFGANILTF	TGTGCCAGCAGCTTAGTTCCACCCTCTTTCGAATTTGGGGCCAACATCCTGACTTTC
.	TRBD1	TRBV6-6	TRBJ1-2	CASSPQADRVSYGYTF	TGTGCCAGCAGCCCTCAGGCCGACAGGGTGTCCTATGGCTACACCTTC
.	.	TRBV5-6	TRBJ1-5	CASSLWGDQPQHF	TGTGCCAGCAGCTTGTGGGGCGATCAGCCCCAGCATTTT
.	.	TRBV15	TRBJ1-2	CATSRVNRDKRSVPGYTF	TGTGCCACCAGCAGAGTAAACCGGGACAAGAGATCTGTTCCTGGCTACACCTTC
.	.	TRBV7-3	TRBJ2-3	CASSSRGGSGFDTQYF	TGTGCCAGCAGCTCCCGTGGTGGGAGTGGGTTCGATACGCAGTATTTT
.	TRBD1	TRBV19	TRBJ2-5	CASSTTGGQETQYF	TGTGCCAGCAGTACGACAGGGGGCCAAGAGACCCAGTACTTC
few	TRBD1	TRBV5-1	TRBJ1-2	CASSLSLTGGFNYGYTF	TGCGCCAGCAGCTTGTCCCTGACAGGGGGTTTTAACTATGGCTACACCTTC
.	.	TRBV5-4	TRBJ1-3	CASSPDPGREGNTIYF	TGTGCCAGCAGCCCCGACCCCGGGAGAGAAGGAAACACCATATATTTT
.	.	TRBV21-1	TRBJ1-1	CASSKGSGTGGPEAFF	TGTGCCAGCAGCAAAGGGAGCGGGACAGGGGGTCCTGAAGCTTTCTTT
.	.	TRBV28	TRBJ2-6	CAGPGHHFSGANVLTF	TGTGCCGGCCCGGGACACCATTTCTCTGGGGCCAACGTCCTGACTTTC
.	.	TRBV5-4	TRBJ1-2	CASSLAPAGDMVRYTF	TGTGCCAGCAGCTTGGCGCCGGCAGGGGACATGGTTCGCTACACCTTC
.	.	TRBV18	TRBJ2-2	CASSGPLRDTGELFF	TGTGCCAGCTCAGGGCCATTACGCGACACCGGGGAGCTGTTTTTT
once	.	TRBV6-1	TRBJ2-7	CASSETYEQYF	TGTGCCAGCAGTGAAACATACGAGCAGTACTTC
once	TRBD2	TRBV7-9	TRBJ2-1	CASSLKLAGYEQFF	TGTGCCAGCAGCTTAAAACTAGCGGGCTATGAGCAGTTCTTC
few	TRBD2	TRBV6-1	TRBJ2-1	CASGGETSTNEQFF	TGTGCCAGTGGGGGGGAGACTAGCACCAATGAGCAGTTCTTC
few	.	TRBV6-5	TRBJ1-1	CASSPRGKNTEAFF	TGTGCCAGCAGCCCTAGGGGGAAAAATACTGAAGCTTTCTTT
.	.	TRBV7-9	TRBJ2-2	CASSSGLNTGELFF	TGTGCCAGCAGCTCGGGACTTAACACCGGGGAGCTGTTTTTT
once	TRBD2	TRBV5-1	TRBJ2-1	CASSLGSGGAYNEQFF	TGCGCCAGCAGCTTGGGTAGCGGGGGGGCCTACAATGAGCAGTTCTTC
.	.	TRBV30	TRBJ2-6	CAWSVIPGSGANVLTF	TGTGCCTGGAGTGTAATCCCAGGCTCTGGGGCCAACGTCCTGACTTTC
.	TRBD2	TRBV7-9	TRBJ2-5	CASSFSFSGSGQQETQYF	TGTGCCAGCAGCTTTTCCTTTAGCGGGAGTGGGCAACAAGAGACCCAGTACTTC
few	.	TRBV14	TRBJ2-1	CASSQRGGGVYDEQFF	TGTGCCAGCAGCCAACGAGGCGGAGGGGTCTACGATGAGCAGTTCTTC
once	.	TRBV2	TRBJ2-7	CASSEGGQYEQYF	TGTGCCAGCAGTGAGGGGGGACAGTACGAGCAGTACTTC
.	TRBD1	TRBV15	TRBJ2-2	CATSKAGGGNTGELFF	TGTGCCACCAGCAAGGCAGGGGGTGGAAACACCGGGGAGCTGTTTTTT
once	.	TRBV5-4	TRBJ1-5	CASSSGSNQPQHF	TGTGCCAGCAGCTCAGGTAGCAATCAGCCCCAGCATTTT
once	TRBD1	TRBV6-5	TRBJ1-5	CASRRQGAGQPQHF	TGTGCCAGCAGGCGTCAGGGGGCAGGCCAGCCCCAGCATTTT
.	TRBD2	TRBV19	TRBJ2-7	CASSIGGGRYEQYF	TGTGCCAGTAGTATTGGGGGGGGACGTTACGAGCAGTACTTC
once	.	TRBV29-1	TRBJ2-1	CSVSVRQGGSYNEQFF	TGCAGCGTTTCGGTAAGACAGGGAGGATCCTACAATGAGCAGTTCTTC
few	TRBD1	TRBV4-3	TRBJ1-2	CASSQGSADRAYGYTF	TGCGCCAGCAGCCAAGGGAGCGCGGACAGGGCCTATGGCTACACCTTC
.	TRBD2	TRBV7-9	TRBJ2-1	CAKATSGNNEQFF	TGTGCCAAGGCGACTAGCGGGAACAATGAGCAGTTCTTC
.	.	TRBV19	TRBJ2-5	CASSIDQAQETQYF	TGTGCCAGTAGTATAGATCAGGCACAAGAGACCCAGTACTTC
.	TRBD1	TRBV5-1	TRBJ1-3	CASSLVPKDRSGNTIYF	TGCGCCAGCAGCTTGGTTCCTAAGGACAGGTCCGGAAACACCATATATTTT
.	.	TRBV4-1	TRBJ1-3	CASSQESQRGNTIYF	TGCGCCAGCAGCCAAGAATCTCAGCGGGGAAACACCATATATTTT
few	.	TRBV6-5	TRBJ2-7	CASSYSKQNYEQYF	TGTGCCAGCAGTTACTCGAAACAGAACTACGAGCAGTACTTC